This T cell receptor (beta chain) was identified in a study of graft-versus-host responses after intestinal transplantation. Germline V gene sequence: CDR1 SGHRS, CDR2 YFSETQ. The CDR3 covers 15 residues. Concerning this clone itself: One end of the junction fails to match germline, which may point to a read error.

Sequencing was performed with immunoSEQ multiplex PCR; in TCRdb, only in-frame clones are kept and a portion is missing. The profile covers approximately 32,000 clones, with about 94% appearing a single time and about 0.72% taken by the ten largest. This clonotype was sampled from a human patient who received an intestinal transplant, so some T cells may come from the graft donor. V usage is TRBV5-1 and J usage is TRBJ2-5; 8 nucleotides align to TRBD1. Sequenced material: PBMCs, taken 16 days after intestinal transplant. The DNA of the CDR3 is TGCGCCAGCAGCGAGCGGACAGGGTTGGAAGAGGCCCAGTACTTC. Translated: CASSERTGLEEAQYF. The full variable domain, its missing parts supplied by reference TRBV5-1 and TRBJ2-5, is KAGVTQTPRYLIKTRGQQVTLSCSPISGHRSVSWYQQTPGQGLQFLFEYFSETQRNKGNFPGRFSGRQFSNSRSEMNVSTLELGDSALYLCASSERTGLEEAQYFGPGTRLLVL.